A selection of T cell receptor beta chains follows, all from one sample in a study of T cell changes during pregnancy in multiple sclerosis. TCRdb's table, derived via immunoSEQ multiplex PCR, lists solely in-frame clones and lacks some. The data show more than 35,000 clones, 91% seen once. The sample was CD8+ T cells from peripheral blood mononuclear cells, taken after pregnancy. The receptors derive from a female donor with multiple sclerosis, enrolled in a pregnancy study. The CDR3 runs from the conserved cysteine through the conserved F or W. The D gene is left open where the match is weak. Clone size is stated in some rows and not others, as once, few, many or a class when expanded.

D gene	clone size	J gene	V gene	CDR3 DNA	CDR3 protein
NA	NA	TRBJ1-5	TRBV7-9	TGTGCCAGCAGCTCCGACCGAACTATCTCCAATCAGCCCCAGCATTTT	CASSSDRTISNQPQHF
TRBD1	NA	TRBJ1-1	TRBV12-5	TGTGCTAGTGGTTTGGTACCGGGACAGAAGAACACTGAAGCTTTCTTT	CASGLVPGQKNTEAFF
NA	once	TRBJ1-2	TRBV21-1	TGTGCCAGCAGCGGGGGGGGATATGGCTACACCTTC	CASSGGGYGYTF
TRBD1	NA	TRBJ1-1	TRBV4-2	TGTGCCAGCAGCCAAGATTGGGCCACCGGGACAGGGGGAACTGAAGCTTTCTTT	CASSQDWATGTGGTEAFF
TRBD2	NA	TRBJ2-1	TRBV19	TGTGCCAGTAGTATCGGAATGGGACTAGCGGGAGATAGGAATCCGTTCTTC	CASSIGMGLAGDRNPFF
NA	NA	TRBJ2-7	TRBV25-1	TGTGCCAGCTCATATACAGCTGAGCAGTACTTC	CASSYTAEQYF
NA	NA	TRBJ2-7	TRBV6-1	TGTGCCAGCAGTGAAGCGACTTCGGAGGCAGTCTCCTACGAGCAGTACTTC	CASSEATSEAVSYEQYF
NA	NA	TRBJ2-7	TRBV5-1	TGCGCCAGCAGCTTCGGGACTGGGAACTCCTACGAGCAGTACTTC	CASSFGTGNSYEQYF
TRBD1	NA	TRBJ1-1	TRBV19	TGTGCCAGTAGAAACCCGTGGGACAGGGGGACGTCTTTCTTT	CASRNPWDRGTSFF
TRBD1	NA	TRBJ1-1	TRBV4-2	TGTGCCAGCAATCAGGGGGGGAACACTGAAGCTTTCTTT	CASNQGGNTEAFF
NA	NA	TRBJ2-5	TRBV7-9	TGTGCCAGCAGCTTCCCTGGGTACAGGTTGCCAGTGGAGACCCAGTACTTC	CASSFPGYRLPVETQYF
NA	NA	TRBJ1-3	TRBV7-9	TGTGCCAGCAGCCCGGCCGGAGGCTCTGGAAACACCATATATTTT	CASSPAGGSGNTIYF
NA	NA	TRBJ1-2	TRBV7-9	TGTGCCAGCAGCTTAGGGGTGGGAGGAGGCTACACCTTC	CASSLGVGGGYTF
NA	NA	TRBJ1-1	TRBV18	TGTGCCAGCTCACAGGGGGAGGGGCGGAACACTGAAGCTTTCTTT	CASSQGEGRNTEAFF
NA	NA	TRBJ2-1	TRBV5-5	TGTGCCAGCAGCTTGGCAGGGCATGAGCAGTTCTTC	CASSLAGHEQFF
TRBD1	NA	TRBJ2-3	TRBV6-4	TGTGCCAGCAGTGACCCGACAGGGGATAGCACAGATACGCAGTATTTT	CASSDPTGDSTDTQYF
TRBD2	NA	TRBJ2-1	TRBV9	TGTGCCAGCAGCCTCCGACTAGCGGGGAACTACAATGAGCAGTTCTTC	CASSLRLAGNYNEQFF
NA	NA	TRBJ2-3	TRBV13	TGTGCCAGCAGCTCACGACAGGTGAGCACAGATACGCAGTATTTT	CASSSRQVSTDTQYF
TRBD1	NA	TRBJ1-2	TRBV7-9	TGTGCCAGCAGCGGCATAGGGAGGACAGGGTTAAGACCTAACTATGGCTACACCTTC	CASSGIGRTGLRPNYGYTF
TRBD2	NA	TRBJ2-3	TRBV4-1	TGCGCCAGCGGGACTAGCGGAAGCACAGATACGCAGTATTTT	CASGTSGSTDTQYF
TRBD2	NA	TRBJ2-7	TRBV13	TGTGCCAGCAGCTCAGGACTAGCGGGGAACGAGCAGTACTTC	CASSSGLAGNEQYF
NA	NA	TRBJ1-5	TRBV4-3	TGCGCCAGCAGCCAAGATTCTACAGGAAATCAGCCCCAGCATTTT	CASSQDSTGNQPQHF